These 14 T cell receptor beta chains originate from one sample sequenced in a study of cytomegalovirus exposure and HLA in healthy donors. The PCR contained 60 Vbeta and 13 Jbeta primers. Profiling relied on immunoSEQ multiplex PCR, and the TCRdb table lists in-frame clones only, not all of them. This table has about 110,000 clones, 70% appearing once. Sequenced: PBMCs. These receptors all come from a man in his forties or fifties in good health and CMV-seropositive.

The chain recombines TRBV2 with TRBJ1-4; D is undetermined. CDR1 SNHLY and CDR2 FYNNEI come from the germline V gene. V was pared by 6 bases and J by 8 bases, with 7 bases between. This CDR3 is built from 11 residues. Here the CDR3 reads CASRTEEKLFF. DNA for the CDR3: TGTGCCAGCAGAACAGAGGAAAAACTGTTTTTT.

The V and J genes are TRBV9 and TRBJ1-5; a weak D match, TRBD1 (5 bases). Germline-derived CDR1 and CDR2 are SGDLS and YYNGEE. The V and J ends lost 3 bases and 2 bases respectively, with 6 bases between them. The CDR3 contains 13 residues. The CDR3 reads CASSARGNQPQHF. CDR3 DNA sequence: TGTGCCAGCAGCGCCAGGGGCAATCAGCCCCAGCATTTT.

This chain connects TRBV7-3 to TRBJ2-5; D not resolved. The ends were cut back, 11 bases at V and 5 bases at J, with 15 bases in the middle. CDR3 size: 12 residues. Germline values: CDR1 SGHTA, CDR2 FQGTGA. CDR3 sequence: CAHREVHETQYF. DNA for the CDR3: TGTGCCCATCGCGAGGTCCACGAGACCCAGTACTTC.

The chain uses TRBV30 and TRBJ2-7; 13 nucleotides agree with TRBD2. Germline V gives CDR1 GTSNPN, CDR2 SVGIG (reference sequence). CDR3 length equals 16 residues. Trimming at V came to 1 base and at J to 4 bases, leaving 7 bases not matched to a gene. The CDR3 sequence: CAWSGSLAGGPYEQYF. The CDR3 DNA sequence: TGTGCCTGGAGTGGCTCACTAGCGGGAGGGCCTTACGAGCAGTACTTC. The variable domain in full, completed from reference TRBV30 and TRBJ2-7, reads SQTIHQWPATLVQPVGSPLSLECTVEGTSNPNLYWYRQAAGRGLQLLFYSVGIGQISSEVPQNLSASRPQDRQFILSSKKLLLSDSGFYLCAWSGSLAGGPYEQYFGPGTRLTVT.

This clone occurred once. The rearrangement joins TRBV6-5 to TRBJ2-1, with TRBD1 identical over 8 bases. The V segment lost 4 bases and the J segment 8 bases; nucleotides outside the gene matches: 10. Germline CDR1 MNHEY, CDR2 SVGAGI. The CDR3 spans 15 residues. CDR3 coding DNA: TGTGCCAGCAGTTTCTCCAGAGACAGGGGCCATGAGCAGTTCTTC. Translation: CASSFSRDRGHEQFF.

The V call is TRBV19, the J call TRBJ2-1, with D perhaps matching TRBD1 (7 bases). Germline lookup yields CDR1 LNHDA and CDR2 SQIVND (reference sequence). V was trimmed by 6 bases and J by 4 bases, leaving 16 bases between them. The CDR3 consists of 15 residues. For the CDR3, the DNA is TGTGCCAGTAGCCGGAGGGGGGACAGATACAATGAGCAGTTCTTC. Translated, it gives CASSRRGDRYNEQFF.

The chain employs TRBV5-1 and TRBJ1-2, with D perhaps matching TRBD1 (5 bases). This CDR3 comprises 14 residues. Trimming shortened V by 4 bases and J by 2 bases, and 12 bases separated the two germline ends. Per the germline V gene, CDR1 is SGHRS and CDR2 is YFSETQ. The CDR3 DNA follows: TGCGCCAGCAGCGGTTGGGGGGACAACTATGGCTACACCTTC. Protein sequence: CASSGWGDNYGYTF.

The J gene is TRBJ2-3, the V gene TRBV6-1; 9 nucleotides align to TRBD2. The J segment lost 4 bases and the V segment lost 0 bases, leaving 5 bases of the junction unmatched. The CDR3 length is 16 residues. Per the germline V gene, CDR1 is MNHNS and CDR2 is SASEGT. The CDR3 DNA sequence: TGTGCCAGCAGTGAAGCTAGCGGGAGTGGGTCAGATACGCAGTATTTT. Its translation: CASSEASGSGSDTQYF.

V and J are TRBV15 and TRBJ2-1, with TRBD2 matching over 12 bases. The CDR3 covers 17 residues. CDR1 and CDR2 from the germline V gene are LNHNV and YYDKDF (reference sequence). V dropped 0 bases and J dropped 4; count of bases not matched to a gene: 4. The CDR3 reads CATSRDTTSGRYNEQFF. CDR3 coding DNA: TGTGCCACCAGCAGAGATACGACTAGCGGGAGATACAATGAGCAGTTCTTC.

The V gene is TRBV10-2, the J gene TRBJ1-4; 7 bases line up with TRBD1. Unmatched junction bases numbered 11, after V lost 5 bases and J lost 8 bases. Looked up from germline, CDR1 is WSHSY and CDR2 is SAAADI. The CDR3 is made up of 15 amino acids. CDR3 coding DNA: TGCGCCAGCAGTCCTGGGGACAGAGGTTGGGAAAAACTGTTTTTT. It translates to CASSPGDRGWEKLFF.

This chain joins TRBV7-9 and TRBJ2-7; TRBD2 is a possible D gene (5 bases). The germline CDR1 and CDR2 sequences are SEHNR and FQNEAQ (reference sequence). V lost 4 bases, J lost 2 bases, and 6 bases lay in between. The length of the CDR3 is 12 residues. The CDR3 sequence is CASSSRAYEQYV. CDR3 nucleotide sequence: TGTGCCAGCAGCTCGAGGGCCTACGAGCAGTACGTC.

The chain recombines TRBV18 with TRBJ2-7, with TRBD1 matching over 8 bases. This CDR3 is 14 amino acids long. Germline V gene data show CDR1 as KGHSH and CDR2 as LQKENI. The trim removed 6 bases at V and 4 bases at J, leaving 8 bases unmatched. CDR3: CASSPGQGKYEQYF. The CDR3 nucleotides are TGTGCCAGCTCCCCCGGACAGGGAAAATACGAGCAGTACTTC.

In DNA form, the CDR3 reads TGTGCCACCAGCAGGGGACAGAGTCCCACTGAAGCTTTCTTT. Amino acid sequence: CATSRGQSPTEAFF. The chain has TRBV15 and TRBJ1-1, with 7 bases aligning to TRBD1. Unmatched junction bases numbered 5, after V lost 3 bases and J lost 4 bases. CDR1 and CDR2 (germline): LNHNV, YYDKDF (reference sequence). CDR3 length: 14 amino acids.

The J gene is TRBJ1-1, the V gene TRBV4-1; weak D call: TRBD1 (6 bases). Germline V gene sequence: CDR1 MGHRA, CDR2 YSYEKL. Trimming took 2 bases from V and 2 from J, leaving 21 bases between them. The CDR3 consists of 18 residues. The CDR3 here is CASSQRDRSEYPNTEAFF. CDR3 nucleotides: TGCGCCAGCAGCCAACGCGACAGGTCCGAATATCCTAACACTGAAGCTTTCTTT.